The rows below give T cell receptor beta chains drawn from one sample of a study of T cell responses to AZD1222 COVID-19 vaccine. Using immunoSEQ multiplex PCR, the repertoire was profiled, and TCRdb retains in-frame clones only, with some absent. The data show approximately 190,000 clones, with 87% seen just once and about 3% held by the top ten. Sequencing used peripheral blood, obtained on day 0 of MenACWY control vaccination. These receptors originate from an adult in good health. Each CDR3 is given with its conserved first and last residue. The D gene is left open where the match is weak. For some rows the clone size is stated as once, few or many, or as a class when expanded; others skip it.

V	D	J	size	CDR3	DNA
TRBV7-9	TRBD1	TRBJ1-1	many	CASSLRTGGEGSAFF	TGTGCCAGCAGCCTAAGGACAGGGGGCGAGGGGAGTGCTTTCTTT
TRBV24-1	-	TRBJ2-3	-	CATRGRRGTDTQYF	TGTGCCACCAGGGGGCGGCGGGGCACAGATACGCAGTATTTT
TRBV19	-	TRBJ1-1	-	CASSVTLRNTEAFF	TGTGCCAGTAGTGTAACCCTACGGAACACTGAAGCTTTCTTT
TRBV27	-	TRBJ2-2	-	CASGTTWDGTPPGELFF	TGTGCCAGCGGGACTACTTGGGACGGGACACCCCCCGGGGAGCTGTTTTTT
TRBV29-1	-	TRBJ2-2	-	CSVQDYPPGGELFF	TGCAGCGTTCAGGACTATCCCCCTGGTGGGGAGCTGTTTTTT
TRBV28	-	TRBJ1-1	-	CASSPHPGQNTEAFF	TGTGCCAGCAGTCCTCACCCCGGACAGAACACTGAAGCTTTCTTT
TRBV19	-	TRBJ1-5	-	CASRVGRTEAQPQHF	TGTGCCAGTAGGGTGGGCCGAACAGAAGCCCAGCCCCAGCATTTT
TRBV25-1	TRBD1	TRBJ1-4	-	CASSEYGTGREKLFF	TGTGCCAGCAGTGAATATGGGACAGGGCGTGAAAAACTGTTTTTT
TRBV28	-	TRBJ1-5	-	CASTVPGRRNQPQHF	TGTGCCAGCACTGTCCCCGGTCGGAGGAATCAGCCCCAGCATTTT
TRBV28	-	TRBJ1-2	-	CASSALSGYTF	TGTGCCAGCAGTGCCTTGAGCGGCTACACCTTC
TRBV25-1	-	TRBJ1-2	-	CASSDLRGLNYGYTF	TGTGCTAGCAGTGACCTTAGGGGTTTGAACTATGGCTACACCTTC
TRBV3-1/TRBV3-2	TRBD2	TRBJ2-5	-	CASSQTSGMTQYF	TGTGCCAGCAGCCAGACTAGCGGGATGACCCAGTACTTC
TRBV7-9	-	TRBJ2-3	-	CASLGGDTQYF	TGTGCCAGCTTGGGGGGAGATACGCAGTATTTT
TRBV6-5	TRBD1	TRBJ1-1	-	CASRATGSGNTEAFF	TGTGCCAGCAGGGCGACAGGGTCCGGGAACACTGAAGCTTTCTTT
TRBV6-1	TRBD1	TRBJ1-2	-	CASSDLTRDRARGYTF	TGTGCCAGCAGTGATCTGACCCGGGACAGGGCTAGAGGCTACACCTTC
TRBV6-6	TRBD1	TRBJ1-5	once	CASSYGTGGDNQPQHF	TGTGCCAGCAGTTATGGGACAGGGGGAGACAATCAGCCCCAGCATTTT
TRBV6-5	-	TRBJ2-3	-	CASSSPRNTQYF	TGTGCCAGCAGTTCTCCGAGGAATACGCAGTATTTT
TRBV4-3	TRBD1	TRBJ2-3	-	CASSDRGPTDTQYF	TGCGCCAGCAGCGACAGGGGCCCCACAGATACGCAGTATTTT
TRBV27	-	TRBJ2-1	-	CASSPRWSHEQFF	TGTGCCAGCAGTCCCCGTTGGAGTCATGAGCAGTTCTTC
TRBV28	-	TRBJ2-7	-	CASSLTYYEQYF	TGTGCCAGCAGTTTGACCTACTACGAGCAGTACTTC
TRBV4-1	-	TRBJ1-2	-	CASSQDLGQGHGYTF	TGCGCCAGCAGCCAAGATTTGGGGCAGGGGCATGGCTACACCTTC
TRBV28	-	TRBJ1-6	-	CASSLLSSYNSPLHF	TGTGCCAGCAGTTTATTGAGCTCCTATAATTCACCCCTCCACTTT
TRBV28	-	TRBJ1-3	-	CASSFRGQGNTIYF	TGTGCCAGCAGTTTCCGGGGGCAAGGAAACACCATATATTTT
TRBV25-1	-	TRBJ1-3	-	CASSAHPSGAGNTIYF	TGTGCCAGCAGTGCACATCCTTCAGGGGCTGGAAACACCATATATTTT
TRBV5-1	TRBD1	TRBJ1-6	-	CASSLGTDNSPLHF	TGCGCCAGCAGCTTAGGGACAGATAATTCACCCCTCCACTTT
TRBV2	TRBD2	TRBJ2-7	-	CASSAGGLAGTYEQYF	TGTGCCAGCAGTGCCGGGGGACTAGCGGGGACCTACGAGCAGTACTTC
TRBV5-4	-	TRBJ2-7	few	CASSFSLNYEQYF	TGTGCCAGCAGCTTTTCGCTCAACTACGAGCAGTACTTC
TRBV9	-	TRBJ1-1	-	CASSVAGSRATEAFF	TGTGCCAGCAGCGTAGCGGGCAGCCGAGCCACTGAAGCTTTCTTT
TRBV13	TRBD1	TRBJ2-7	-	CASAKLGQSYEQYF	TGTGCCAGCGCGAAACTGGGACAGTCCTACGAGCAGTACTTC
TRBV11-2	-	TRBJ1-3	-	CASSQGAYSGNTIYF	TGTGCCAGCAGCCAAGGAGCTTACTCTGGAAACACCATATATTTT
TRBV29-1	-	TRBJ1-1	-	CSVEGPAGNTEAFF	TGCAGCGTTGAAGGCCCCGCGGGGAACACTGAAGCTTTCTTT
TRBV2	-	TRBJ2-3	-	CATRTGSGDTQYF	TGTGCCACCCGAACAGGGTCGGGCGATACGCAGTATTTT
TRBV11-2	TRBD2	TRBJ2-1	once	CASSLGLAGGPFYNEQFF	TGTGCCAGCAGCTTAGGTCTAGCGGGAGGGCCTTTCTACAATGAGCAGTTCTTC
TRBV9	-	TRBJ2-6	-	CASSAGGAGANVLTF	TGTGCCAGCAGCGCCGGTGGAGCTGGGGCCAACGTCCTGACTTTC
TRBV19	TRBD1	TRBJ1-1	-	CASSAQGGTEAFF	TGTGCCAGTAGTGCCCAGGGGGGCACTGAAGCTTTCTTT
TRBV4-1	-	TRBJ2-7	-	CASSQEVTGIGEQYF	TGCGCCAGCAGCCAAGAGGTTACAGGAATTGGCGAGCAGTACTTC
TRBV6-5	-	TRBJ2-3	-	CASQPPKVPDTQYF	TGTGCCAGCCAACCCCCAAAGGTGCCAGATACGCAGTATTTT
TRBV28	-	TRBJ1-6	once	CASSFWNSPLHF	TGTGCCAGCAGTTTCTGGAATTCACCCCTCCACTTT
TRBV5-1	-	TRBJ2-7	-	CASSSDSYYEQYF	TGCGCCAGCAGTTCGGACTCATACTACGAGCAGTACTTC
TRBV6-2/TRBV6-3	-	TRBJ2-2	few	CASSWGSVAGELFF	TGTGCCAGCAGTTGGGGGAGCGTCGCCGGGGAGCTGTTTTTT
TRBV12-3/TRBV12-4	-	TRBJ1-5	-	CASSFEGQPQHF	TGTGCCAGCAGTTTCGAGGGACAGCCCCAGCATTTT
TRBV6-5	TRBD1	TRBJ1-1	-	CASSYSGTGTNTEAFF	TGTGCCAGCAGTTACTCTGGGACAGGGACCAACACTGAAGCTTTCTTT
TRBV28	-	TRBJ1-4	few	CASSLEPGANEKLFF	TGTGCCAGCAGTTTGGAGCCAGGGGCTAATGAAAAACTGTTTTTT
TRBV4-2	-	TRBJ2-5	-	CASSQDNLGVVETQYF	TGTGCCAGCAGCCAAGATAATTTGGGCGTGGTGGAGACCCAGTACTTC
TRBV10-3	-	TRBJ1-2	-	CAISESIRLGYTF	TGTGCCATCAGTGAGTCGATAAGGTTGGGCTACACCTTC
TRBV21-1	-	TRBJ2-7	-	CASSNTSGISYEQYF	TGTGCCAGCAGCAATACATCGGGGATCTCCTACGAGCAGTACTTC
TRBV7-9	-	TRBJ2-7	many	CASSARGVAPYEQYF	TGTGCCAGCAGCGCCAGGGGAGTGGCCCCCTACGAGCAGTACTTC
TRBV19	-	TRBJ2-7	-	CASSESGTPNYEQYF	TGTGCCAGTAGCGAATCCGGGACTCCTAACTACGAGCAGTACTTC
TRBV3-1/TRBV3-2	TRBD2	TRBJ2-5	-	CASSPPAGGTETQYF	TGTGCCAGCAGCCCCCCAGCGGGAGGTACAGAGACCCAGTACTTC
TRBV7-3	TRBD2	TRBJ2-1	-	CASSSSGREGDEQFF	TGTGCCAGCAGCTCCTCCGGGCGGGAGGGGGATGAGCAGTTCTTC